These 10 T cell receptor beta chains originate from one sample sequenced in a study of regulatory T cells in long-lasting Graves disease. Library construction for TCR beta used iRepertoire HTBI primers and Arm-PCR of CDR3 regions. Using its own MiXCR run on the multiplex PCR reads, TCRdb lists one record per CDR3 protein. Of 700,000 or so distinct CDR3 sequences listed, around 32% were seen once; the top ten hold around 42%. As to time point: persistent/refractory GD, antithyroid drugs over 5 years with positive TRAb. Making the TCR library involved RNA that had been extracted from PBMCs. The sample consisted of peripheral blood mononuclear cells (PBMCs), taken when the disease was refractory, from a patient treated with antithyroid drugs. Every receptor here comes from a female donor with Graves disease.

V gene TRBV13 combines with J gene TRBJ2-2; 12 bases map to TRBD2. Germline CDR1 is PRHDT and CDR2 is FYEKMQ (reference sequence). The CDR3 sequence is 18 residues long. With 2 bases clipped from V and 2 bases from J, the junction kept 6 bases outside the gene matches. The CDR3 DNA is TGTGCCAGCAGCTTATATCGACTAGCGGGAGCTAACACCGGGGAGCTGTTTTTT. It specifies CASSLYRLAGANTGELFF.

Points on this clonotype: The junction does not match germline at one end; this may be a read error. This chain uses TRBV6-2 or TRBV6-3 with TRBJ1-6, with 7 bases that match TRBD1. CDR1 and CDR2 (germline): MNHEY, SVGEGT. CDR3 size: 15 residues. The CDR3 is CASRPGTDLNSPLHF. The CDR3 DNA sequence: TGTGCCAGCAGGCCTGGGACAGACCTAAATTCGCCCCTCCACTTT.

This clonotype has ten or more counts. A read error may be the cause here, since a much bigger clone is one base away. The chain links TRBV11-2 to TRBJ1-1; D may be TRBD1 (6 bases). CDR3 length equals 13 residues. Trimming cost V 1 base and J 3 bases, with 6 bases left between them. The germline V gene encodes CDR1 SGHAT and CDR2 FQNNGV. The CDR3 bases are TGTGCCAGCAGCTTAGGACAGGACACTGAAGCTTTCTTT. It encodes CASSLGQDTEAFF.

In this sample, this clonotype turned up a few times. The chain recombines TRBV29-1 with TRBJ2-7, with a weak D call TRBD2 (6 bases). Germline CDR1 is SQVTM and CDR2 is ANQGSEA. The CDR3 is made up of 13 amino acids. V dropped 6 bases and J dropped 0 bases, with 12 bases sitting between them. CDR3: CSVAGGSSYEQYF. The CDR3 region has the DNA TGCAGCGTCGCTGGGGGGTCCTCCTACGAGCAGTACTTC.

This clonotype was found a few times. CDR3 nucleotides: TGTGCCAGCAGTTTACTAGGGGGCTTTGGCACTGAAGCTTTCTTT. Translating it yields CASSLLGGFGTEAFF. The chain joins TRBV12-3 or TRBV12-4 to TRBJ1-1, with 7 bases lining up with TRBD1. This CDR3 comprises 15 residues. Germline trimming cut 2 bases from V and 4 bases from J; bases unmatched to any gene: 7.

This clonotype was observed a handful of times. The rearrangement uses TRBV10-3 and TRBJ1-1, with a possible D match to TRBD1 (6 bases). The ends were cut back, 3 bases at V and 6 bases at J, with 17 bases in the middle. The germline V gene encodes CDR1 ENHRY and CDR2 SYGVKD. The CDR3 runs to 15 residues. CDR3 in DNA: TGTGCCATCAGTGACTCTCCTACAGGGACCGCTGAAGCTTTCTTT. Encoded protein: CAISDSPTGTAEAFF.

This clonotype appeared a few times. This chain joins TRBV3-1 and TRBJ1-4; D ambiguous. The CDR3 runs to 14 residues. V was cut by 5 bases and J by 0 bases, with 7 bases left in between. Looked up from germline, CDR1 is LGHDT and CDR2 is YNNKEL (reference sequence). CDR3 region: CASSSYATNEKLFF. The CDR3 nucleotides read TGTGCCAGCAGCTCGTACGCAACTAATGAAAAACTGTTTTTT.

The genes are TRBV19 and TRBJ1-1, with a possible D match to TRBD1 (5 bases). CDR3 size: 12 residues. Germline values: CDR1 LNHDA, CDR2 SQIVND (reference sequence). V gave up 9 bases and J gave up 0 bases, with 8 bases separating them. This chain's CDR3 is CASRTLNTEAFF. The CDR3 nucleotides are TGTGCCAGCAGGACACTGAACACTGAAGCTTTCTTT.

This clonotype has more than one count but fewer than ten. The chain uses TRBV3-1 and TRBJ2-5, with TRBD2 identical over 10 bases. Germline CDR1 reads LGHDT; CDR2 reads YNNKEL (reference sequence). The CDR3 loop spans 18 amino acids. V dropped 1 base and J dropped 4; count of bases not matched to a gene: 12. CDR3: CASSQVGGLAGEGETQYF. The CDR3 DNA reads TGTGCCAGCAGCCAAGTGGGGGGGCTAGCGGGAGAGGGAGAGACCCAGTACTTC.

The genes are TRBV6-9 and TRBJ1-1, with 9 nucleotides matching TRBD1. CDR3 length equals 15 residues. J gave up 7 bases and V 3 bases, and 9 bases lay outside the gene matches. Looked up from germline, CDR1 is MNHGY and CDR2 is SVAAGI. The CDR3 coding sequence is TGTGCCAGCAGTTACCAGGGACAGGGTAAAGATGAAGCTTTCTTT. As protein: CASSYQGQGKDEAFF.